This entry lists 19 T cell receptor beta chains sequenced from one sample in a study of patients and donors after allogeneic stem cell transplantation. TCRdb fed the RT-PCR reads into MiXCR, producing one record per CDR3 protein. The repertoire has hundreds of thousands of distinct CDR3 sequences, less than 15% of them found once; the top ten carry around 10%. Sequenced: blood, either unsorted or a sorted T cell fraction (not recorded which). All receptors derive from a human donor who was either an allogeneic HSCT recipient or a stem cell or donor lymphocyte infusion donor (not recorded which). It is not recorded whose cells these are; they may come from a transplant donor.

This clonotype has a count of ten or more. J is TRBJ2-2 and V is TRBV2; D gene uncertain. This CDR3 is 14 amino acids long. Per the germline V gene, CDR1 is SNHLY and CDR2 is FYNNEI. V lost 6 bases and J 1 base, leaving 9 bases between the germline ends. Here the CDR3 reads CASRGERNTGELFF. Written as DNA, the CDR3 is TGTGCCAGCAGGGGCGAGAGGAACACCGGGGAGCTGTTTTTT.

This clonotype was counted ten times or more. The rearrangement joins TRBV5-1 to TRBJ1-2, with 8 bases matching TRBD1. The V gene end was trimmed by 5 bases and the J gene end by 8 bases; junction bases not matched to a gene: 5. Germline CDR1 is SGHRS and CDR2 is YFSETQ. CDR3 length: 12 residues. For the CDR3, the DNA is TGCGCCAGCAGGACCGGACAGGGAGGCTACACCTTC. As protein: CASRTGQGGYTF. Full variable domain (missing parts from reference TRBV5-1 and TRBJ1-2): KAGVTQTPRYLIKTRGQQVTLSCSPISGHRSVSWYQQTPGQGLQFLFEYFSETQRNKGNFPGRFSGRQFSNSRSEMNVSTLELGDSALYLCASRTGQGGYTFGSGTRLTVV.

This chain connects TRBV20-1 to TRBJ1-5; D is possibly TRBD1 (5 bases). Germline V gene lookup returns CDR1 DFQATT and CDR2 SNEGSKA (reference sequence). The CDR3 is 18 residues long. Between the trimmed V and J ends, which lost 6 bases and 0 bases, there was a span of 24 bases. CDR3 nucleotide sequence: TGCAGTGCGACAGAGGTTCAGAAAAGTATTAATAGCAATCAGCCCCAGCATTTT. It encodes CSATEVQKSINSNQPQHF.

In its sample, this clonotype was seen many times. The chain employs TRBV20-1 and TRBJ1-2; 7 bases fit TRBD1. This CDR3 comprises 13 residues. Germline V gives CDR1 DFQATT, CDR2 SNEGSKA (reference sequence). Trimming took 6 bases from V and 0 from J; bases not matched to a gene: 4. The CDR3 nucleotides are TGCAGTGCGCCGACAGGGACTAACTATGGCTACACCTTC. Encoded protein: CSAPTGTNYGYTF.

The V and J genes are TRBV6-2 or TRBV6-3 and TRBJ2-7; 8 bases match TRBD2. This CDR3 comprises 18 residues. Germline-derived CDR1 and CDR2 are MNHEY and SVGEGT. V was pared by 2 bases and J by 1 base, with 13 bases of the junction left unmatched. The CDR3 loop is CASSYPPGRAGVSYEQYF. Here the CDR3 DNA reads TGTGCCAGCAGTTACCCCCCCGGTCGAGCGGGGGTTTCCTACGAGCAGTACTTC.

The chain employs TRBV12-3 or TRBV12-4 and TRBJ2-3; 8 bases line up with TRBD2. The trim removed 5 bases at V and 0 bases at J, leaving 4 bases unmatched. The CDR3 consists of 15 residues. The CDR3 here is CASSPKRGSTDTQYF. The DNA for the CDR3 is TGTGCCAGCAGTCCCAAGCGGGGGAGCACAGATACGCAGTATTTT.

Many counts were recorded for this clonotype. The chain recombines TRBV7-3 with TRBJ2-3; D perhaps matches TRBD2 (5 bases). This CDR3 is 13 amino acids long. V was pared by 5 bases and J by 2 bases, with 8 bases between. Germline CDR1 and CDR2: SGHTA and FQGTGA. The CDR3 loop is CASSPGVTDTQYF. CDR3 DNA: TGTGCCAGCAGCCCCGGGGTCACAGATACGCAGTATTTT.

This sequence joins TRBV2 and TRBJ2-7; a possible D gene is TRBD1 (6 bases). The germline CDR1 and CDR2 sequences are SNHLY and FYNNEI. V was pared by 4 bases and J by 2 bases, with 9 bases between. The CDR3 sequence is 13 residues long. The CDR3 reads CASSGDNPYEQYF. In DNA form, the CDR3 reads TGTGCCAGCAGTGGGGACAATCCCTACGAGCAGTACTTC.

This clonotype was observed at least ten times. The rearrangement joins TRBV13 to TRBJ1-1; D unresolved. The germline V gene encodes CDR1 PRHDT and CDR2 FYEKMQ (reference sequence). The length of the CDR3 is 14 residues. V was cut by 0 bases and J by 4 bases, with 9 bases left in between. DNA of the CDR3: TGTGCCAGCAGCTTAGGCGGTGACGGCACTGAAGCTTTCTTT. Protein sequence: CASSLGGDGTEAFF.

This clonotype was picked up a small number of times. The V call is TRBV19, the J call TRBJ1-1; D possibly corresponds to TRBD1 (6 bases). The CDR3 length is 14 residues. Germline lookup yields CDR1 LNHDA and CDR2 SQIVND (reference sequence). The germline V and J ends were trimmed by 4 bases and 7 bases, with 16 bases remaining between them. The CDR3 bases are TGTGCCAGTAGTAGGACGGACAGACCCATTGAAGCTTTCTTT. Encoded protein: CASSRTDRPIEAFF. The full variable domain, its missing parts supplied by reference TRBV19 and TRBJ1-1, is DGGITQSPKYLFRKEGQNVTLSCEQNLNHDAMYWYRQDPGQGLRLIYYSQIVNDFQKGDIAEGYSVSREKKESFPLTVTSAQKNPTAFYLCASSRTDRPIEAFFGQGTRLTVV.

The table lists this clonotype with many counts. The chain employs TRBV29-1 and TRBJ1-1, with D maybe TRBD1 (5 bases). V lost 8 bases and J 0 bases, leaving 13 bases between the germline ends. The germline gives CDR1 SQVTM, CDR2 ANQGSEA. The CDR3 covers 13 residues. CDR3 coding DNA: TGCAGCTCCTCGCTGGGGGTGAACACTGAAGCTTTCTTT. This gives the protein CSSSLGVNTEAFF.

J is TRBJ1-1 and V is TRBV27; D is undetermined. The CDR3 runs to 14 residues. Trimming removed 3 bases at V and 0 bases at J, with 8 bases between. Per germline, CDR1 MNHEY and CDR2 SMNVEV (reference sequence). In nucleotides, the CDR3 is TGTGCCAGCAGTTTTTCTGGACTGAACACTGAAGCTTTCTTT. Translating it yields CASSFSGLNTEAFF.

This clonotype was found a few times. This chain uses TRBV27 with TRBJ2-7; 8 positions agree with TRBD2. This CDR3 comprises 15 residues. Unmatched junction bases numbered 8, after V lost 7 bases and J lost 0 bases. CDR1 is MNHEY and CDR2 is SMNVEV in the germline V gene (reference sequence). The CDR3 protein is CASKMAGGNSYEQYF. DNA for the CDR3: TGTGCCAGCAAGATGGCGGGGGGTAACTCCTACGAGCAGTACTTC.

This clonotype was seen a handful of times. The chain uses TRBV11-3 and TRBJ1-1; D remains unclear. With 1 base removed from V and 6 bases from J, the gap between germline ends came to 6 bases. Germline V gene data show CDR1 as SGHNT and CDR2 as YENEEA. This CDR3 is built from 12 residues. The CDR3 loop is CASSLAASEAFF. The CDR3 bases are TGTGCCAGCAGCTTAGCCGCCTCTGAAGCTTTCTTT.

V and J are TRBV28 and TRBJ2-3, with a weak D call TRBD2 (6 bases). The CDR3 sequence is 13 residues long. The germline gives CDR1 MDHEN, CDR2 SYDVKM. V lost 9 bases and J 6 bases, leaving 16 bases between the germline ends. The CDR3 region is CASRDSGIDTQYF. In nucleotides, the CDR3 is TGTGCCAGTAGGGACTCGGGTATTGATACGCAGTATTTT.

The chain couples TRBV6-5 to TRBJ1-6; possibly TRBD1 for D (5 bases). The CDR3 is 14 amino acids. Between the trimmed V and J ends, which lost 2 bases and 10 bases, there was a span of 12 bases. Germline CDR1 is MNHEY and CDR2 is SVGAGI. The CDR3 reads CASSYGQGESPLHF. DNA of the CDR3: TGTGCCAGCAGTTACGGGCAGGGCGAATCACCCCTCCACTTT.

This clonotype occurred a few times. The chain uses TRBV18 and TRBJ2-1, with D possibly matching TRBD1 (6 bases). V lost 1 base and J lost 2, with 12 bases in between. The V gene's germline CDR1 is KGHSH and CDR2 LQKENI. This CDR3 spans 16 amino acids. The CDR3, as DNA: TGTGCCAGCTCACCACTCCTGGACAGCCCCTACAATGAGCAGTTCTTC. It codes for CASSPLLDSPYNEQFF.

The V call is TRBV6-5, the J call TRBJ1-4; no definite D call. The CDR3 extends over 16 amino acids. V lost 4 bases and J lost 5, with 17 bases in between. CDR1 is MNHEY, CDR2 SVGAGI, per germline. This chain's CDR3 is CASSFSNSVANEKLFF. The CDR3 DNA follows: TGTGCCAGCAGTTTCTCGAATTCTGTAGCAAATGAAAAACTGTTTTTT.

In this sample, this clonotype turned up a few times. The V and J genes are TRBV5-5 and TRBJ2-1; tentatively, D is TRBD2 (6 bases). Trimming took 4 bases from V and 9 from J, leaving 17 bases between them. There are 14 residues in the CDR3. Germline loops: CDR1 SGHKS, CDR2 YYEKEE (reference sequence). The chain's CDR3 is CASSPGPLEGEQFF. The CDR3 DNA sequence: TGTGCCAGCAGCCCAGGACCCCTGGAGGGTGAGCAGTTCTTC.